These 3 T cell receptor beta chains were sequenced from one sample in a study of blood T cell repertoires in COVID-19. TCRdb keeps only in-frame clones here, not all; method: immunoSEQ multiplex PCR. The profile shows approximately 160,000 clones, over 75% of them singletons. Sequenced: peripheral blood. These receptors originate from a man in his sixties who had recovered from COVID-19.

The rearrangement uses TRBV7-6 and TRBJ2-2; 12 positions agree with TRBD1. The germline gives CDR1 SGHVS, CDR2 FNYEAQ. This CDR3 has 16 amino acids. Trimming removed 0 bases from V and 4 bases from J; junction bases left unmatched: 0. In DNA, the CDR3 is TGTGCCAGCAGCTTAGCGGGACAGGGGGCCACCGGGGAGCTGTTTTTT. This sequence encodes CASSLAGQGATGELFF.

This clone was counted a single time. The CDR3 protein is CASSISGLAGGSSYEQYF. The CDR3 nucleotides read TGTGCCAGTAGTATCAGCGGACTAGCGGGGGGGAGCTCCTACGAGCAGTACTTC. The rearrangement uses TRBV19 and TRBJ2-7; TRBD2 matches at 15 bases. CDR3 length equals 18 residues. J lost 0 bases, V lost 3 bases, and 6 bases had no gene match. CDR1 is LNHDA, CDR2 SQIVND, per germline (reference sequence). The full variable domain, in which reference TRBV19 and TRBJ2-7 provide the parts outside the CDR3, is DGGITQSPKYLFRKEGQNVTLSCEQNLNHDAMYWYRQDPGQGLRLIYYSQIVNDFQKGDIAEGYSVSREKKESFPLTVTSAQKNPTAFYLCASSISGLAGGSSYEQYFGPGTRLTVT.

V is TRBV18 and J is TRBJ1-1; D gene unclear. The V gene lost 6 bases and the J gene lost 7 bases, with 18 bases spanning the gap. Germline V gene sequence: CDR1 KGHSH, CDR2 LQKENI. This CDR3 contains 14 residues. Here the CDR3 reads CASSPTRGLGEAFF. CDR3 DNA: TGTGCCAGCTCGCCGACGAGAGGGCTTGGTGAAGCTTTCTTT.